This TCR beta chain was documented in a study of blood T cell repertoires in COVID-19 (dated by TCRdb to the early 2020s). The study in broad terms: Samples covering the acute and convalescent phases of COVID-19 were provided by collaborators in the United States, Italy and Spain. The material from the prospective study consisted of cDNA or gDNA derived from T cells, B-cell-depleted T cells, or PBMCs. Subjects who had been exposed to COVID-19, were actively infected with it, or had recovered from it provided the deeply sampled blood TCRbeta repertoires that made up the dataset. The repertoires were made available in a free public database intended to serve as a resource for research on the immune response to SARS-CoV-2. The samples were drawn from two sources: the first 160 participants of the ongoing ImmuneRACE study, and 950 to 1,500 subjects contributed by 6 global collaborators. Nearly every sample came with metadata listing a de-identified subject ID, COVID-19 status, age in years and sex. Where HLA class I and class II types were available, the types were taken from metadata supplied by the sample provider, not from assay-based typing.

TCRbeta CDR3 regions were amplified from genomic DNA using the immunoSEQ Assay, a bias-controlled multiplex PCR. In the paper's pipeline: Nucleated cell counts per sample were estimated from amplification of reference gene primers within the assay. To quantify the absolute abundance of each unique TCRbeta CDR3 rearrangement, sequence reads were collapsed and filtered. For each sample, productive Simpson clonality was calculated as the square root of Simpson's diversity index over productive rearrangements. Not all clones reach the TCRdb copy of this immuneACCESS table, which keeps in-frame sequences only. Checked studies attribute under half of the gap to unresolved V genes and leave the rest unexplained. V and J calls and clone size are as listed in that table; D and trimming were resolved from the DNA. This sample comprises approximately 140,000 clones, approximately 82% of them detected only once. The ten largest clones capture around a tenth of the sample.

Each collaborating institution followed its own protocols to collect whole blood in K2EDTA tubes. For TCRbeta analysis, collaborators shipped samples in one of three forms: frozen whole blood, isolated PBMCs, or DNA extracted from either of those sample types. General findings and caveats noted by the study authors: The amount of clinical and demographic metadata varied by source and participant and was provided uncurated.

In the germline V gene (reference sequence), CDR1 corresponds to SGHNT and CDR2 to YYREEE. Inclusive of the bounding cysteine and phenylalanine, the CDR3 is 15 residues long. The entry retains the CDR3 DNA only, 45 bases that are in frame from base 1. V and J are truncated by 7 bases and 1 base respectively, leaving an intervening sequence of 14 bases. As concerns this clone: Its antigen is currently not known. The sample holds no much larger clone one base away, and base qualities are not on file.

This clonotype originated in a man between 40 and 49 years old with active or convalescent COVID-19. The rearrangement joined TRBV5-4 to TRBJ2-2, with the D gene not clear enough to name. The specimen sequenced was peripheral blood. CDR3 reads: CASSPGTENTGELFF. In nucleotide form, the sequence is TGTGCCAGCTCCCCTGGAACAGAGAACACCGGGGAGCTGTTTTTT.